Below, 9 T cell receptor beta chains from the same sample are listed, as sequenced in a study of blood T cell repertoires in COVID-19. Profiled with immunoSEQ multiplex PCR; TCRdb holds only in-frame clones, not every one. The sample has some 130,000 clones, around nine tenths seen once. The sequencing input was peripheral blood. The receptors stem from a woman in her 70s with COVID-19, enrolled during active disease.

The genes are TRBV6-2 or TRBV6-3 and TRBJ1-4, with D unresolved. Germline V gene sequence: CDR1 MNHEY, CDR2 SVGEGT. This CDR3 spans 17 amino acids. Trimming pared 3 bases from V and 3 bases from J, leaving 17 bases between. The CDR3 bases are TGTGCCAGCAGTTATGACTTTTTGGAGGCGTCTAATGAAAAACTGTTTTTT. This translates into CASSYDFLEASNEKLFF.

V usage is TRBV5-1 and J usage is TRBJ2-5, with TRBD1 matching over 9 bases. The CDR3 has 15 amino acids. The J segment lost 5 bases and the V segment lost 4 bases, leaving 9 bases of the junction unmatched. The germline V gene has CDR1 SGHRS and CDR2 YFSETQ. The CDR3 region is CASSAYRGLGETQYF. For the CDR3, the DNA is TGCGCCAGCAGCGCCTACAGGGGGCTTGGGGAGACCCAGTACTTC.

This clone occurred a few times. The chain links TRBV6-5 to TRBJ2-1, with a tentative D call TRBD1 (5 bases). This CDR3 contains 15 residues. The germline CDR1 and CDR2 sequences are MNHEY and SVGAGI. Trimming removed 7 bases from V and 0 bases from J, with 13 bases in between. The DNA of the CDR3 is TGTGCCAGCAAAAAGACAGCTAGCTCCTACAATGAGCAGTTCTTC. Protein product: CASKKTASSYNEQFF.

The chain links TRBV5-1 to TRBJ2-7, with a possible D match to TRBD2 (5 bases). Per the germline V gene, CDR1 is SGHRS and CDR2 is YFSETQ. The CDR3 totals 13 residues. The ends were cut back, 2 bases at V and 4 bases at J, with 10 bases in the middle. In DNA form, the CDR3 reads TGCGCCAGCAGCTTCGATAGGGAGTACGAGCAGTACTTC. Its protein is CASSFDREYEQYF.

This clone was seen a few times. The CDR3 here is CSASPAGGREQYF. DNA of the CDR3: TGCAGTGCTAGTCCAGCGGGGGGTCGCGAGCAGTACTTC. The chain links TRBV20-1 to TRBJ2-7, with TRBD2 identical over 9 bases. This CDR3 contains 13 residues. The V gene's germline CDR1 is DFQATT and CDR2 SNEGSKA (reference sequence). Trimming took 3 bases from V and 6 from J; bases not matched to a gene: 6.

The V and J genes are TRBV29-1 and TRBJ1-1, with a possible D match to TRBD1 (5 bases). Germline CDR1 is SQVTM and CDR2 is ANQGSEA. The CDR3 spans 13 residues. V lost 0 bases to trimming and J lost 2 bases, with 7 bases between them. CDR3 DNA: TGCAGCGTTGAAGACAGGGATAACACTGAAGCTTTCTTT. Protein sequence: CSVEDRDNTEAFF.

This chain joins TRBV2 and TRBJ2-7; 8 bases line up with TRBD1. The CDR3 sequence is 12 residues long. Germline loops: CDR1 SNHLY, CDR2 FYNNEI. V shed 8 bases and J 2 bases; nucleotides not matched to a gene: 2. For the CDR3, the DNA is TGTGCCAGCGGACAGGGAACCTACGAGCAGTACTTC. Its translation: CASGQGTYEQYF.

The V call is TRBV30, the J call TRBJ1-4; a weak D match, TRBD1 (5 bases). CDR3 length equals 14 residues. The germline V and J ends were trimmed by 1 base and 5 bases, with 11 bases remaining between them. Germline CDR1 GTSNPN, CDR2 SVGIG (reference sequence). The CDR3 DNA is TGTGCCTGGAGTGAGGGCAGGGCGAATGAAAAACTGTTTTTT. This codes for CAWSEGRANEKLFF.

This chain uses TRBV28 with TRBJ2-2; 10 bases align to TRBD1. The ends lost 5 bases at V and 4 bases at J; junction bases unmatched: 7. This CDR3 is 16 amino acids long. The germline V gene has CDR1 MDHEN and CDR2 SYDVKM. Here the CDR3 DNA reads TGTGCCAGCAGTCCGCAGGGGACAGGGGCCACCGGGGAGCTGTTTTTT. Translation gives CASSPQGTGATGELFF. Full variable domain (outside the CDR3, taken from reference TRBV28 and TRBJ2-2): DVKVTQSSRYLVKRTGEKVFLECVQDMDHENMFWYRQDPGLGLRLIYFSYDVKMKEKGDIPEGYSVSREKKERFSLILESASTNQTSMYLCASSPQGTGATGELFFGEGSRLTVL.